This T cell receptor (beta chain) is from a study of regulatory T cells in long-lasting Graves disease. In building TCR beta libraries, iRepertoire HTBI primers were used together with Arm-PCR of CDR3 regions. TCRdb redid the calling of the multiplex PCR reads with MiXCR, one entry per CDR3 protein. The data show a few hundred thousand distinct CDR3 sequences, less than 20% seen once. The CDR3 is 16 residues long. V gave up 4 bases and J gave up 0 bases; unmatched junction bases: 8. Germline V CDR1 and CDR2: MDHEN, SYDVKM. Time point denoted: newly diagnosed GD, antithyroid drugs for less than 3 months. The TCR library was made from RNA extracted from PBMCs. This clonotype was recorded once. The same specimen was also included in a second study, on T cells in Graves' hyperthyroidism and ophthalmopathy. From that report: HTBI primers were employed in a first-round RT-PCR of the TCR CDR3. Blood also showed most of the thyroid clonotypes that were expanded above 0.001.

The source of this sequence is a woman in her late teens or twenties with Graves disease. The sample in question was peripheral blood mononuclear cells (PBMCs), obtained at new diagnosis, from a patient treated with antithyroid drugs. The chain recombines TRBV28 with TRBJ2-7, with 8 bases identical to TRBD2. The DNA for the CDR3 is TGTGCCAGCAGTTCAGATTACGGGACTAGCTCCTACGAGCAGTACTTC. Protein: CASSSDYGTSSYEQYF.